This entry describes one TCR beta chain. Repertoires were generated with immunoSEQ multiplex PCR, while TCRdb's copy carries only in-frame clones and drops some. The repertoire holds 90,000 to 120,000 clones, nearly 90% seen once, with roughly 5% in the top ten. The CDR3 is 14 amino acids. Germline CDR1 is SGDLS and CDR2 is YYNGEE. V was shortened by 5 bases and J by 2 bases, with 14 bases between the two germline ends. The sample belongs to a study of T cell responses to AZD1222 COVID-19 vaccine. V and J are TRBV9 and TRBJ2-7; D ambiguous. The clonotype originates from an adult who received the AZD1222 COVID-19 vaccine. Material: peripheral blood, obtained 28 days after the second AZD1222 dose. CDR3 residues: CASRLRVLPYEQYF. CDR3 in DNA: TGTGCCAGCAGGCTACGGGTCCTCCCCTACGAGCAGTACTTC.